The T cell receptor (beta chain) under discussion was sequenced for a study of T cells after yellow fever vaccination (dated by TCRdb to between 2019 and 2020). Turning to the overall study: The SMART-Seq v4 Ultra Low Input RNA kit was used to prepare libraries from fractions with low cell numbers. Two healthy male donors made up the cohort, one aged 18 to 29 years and the other aged 30 to 40 years. Bulk TCR alpha and beta repertoires were sequenced longitudinally to track T-cell clones before and after primary and booster YFV17D yellow fever vaccination. Blood was collected at multiple timepoints before and after primary and secondary immunization, and bulk PBMC replicates and cell subsets were isolated.

What this sample's treatment or condition label stands for: live attenuated yellow fever vaccine strain. PBMCs were isolated from peripheral blood using a standard Ficoll-Paque protocol. CD4 and CD8 T-cell fractions were isolated with Dynabeads CD4 and CD8 positive selection kits. TriZol was used to extract RNA from bulk PBMCs, CD4 and CD8 fractions, and dextramer-positive and dextramer-negative fractions. TCRdb names Illumina NovaSeq 6000 as the instrument used. TCR cDNA was synthesized by 5'RACE template switching, which introduced a universal primer site and unique molecular identifiers. cDNA synthesis was primed from both the TCR alpha and TCR beta constant segments. Library amplification used two PCR steps, and the second PCR step added sample barcodes and sequencing adapters. Libraries were sequenced on Illumina HiSeq 2500 (2x100 bp) or NovaSeq (2x150 bp). The paper's data handling went like this. MIGEC handled demultiplexing of reads and collapsing into UMI consensus sequences, while MiXCR performed V(D)J alignment. Using edgeR on replicate PBMC samples, clonotypes were called vaccine-responding if FDR was below 0.01 and the log2 fold change was above 5 up to day 15. Each bulk clonotype was labeled CD4 or CD8 based on which sequenced repertoire, CD4 or CD8, contained the clonotype at higher abundance. Using fastp at Q25 and MiXCR, TCRdb reprocessed the public reads and kept productive beta chains. Each CDR3 protein gets just one entry, which takes the most common genes and DNA from the rows behind it. The V and J calls reflect TCRdb's pipeline rather than the authors' work. The sample table shows 250,000 to 300,000 distinct CDR3 sequences, and approximately 10% are seen once. Of the sample, approximately 3.5% falls within the top ten clones.

This clonotype was seen a handful of times. Its antigen specificity is not known. No qualities accompany the bases; no much larger clone lies one base away. The CDR3 holds 12 amino acids from the cysteine to the phenylalanine. This entry keeps only the CDR3 DNA: 36 bases, framed from base 1. The V and J ends are trimmed by 6 bases and 4 bases, leaving 12 bases between them. In the germline V gene (reference sequence), CDR1 corresponds to DFQATT and CDR2 to SNEGSKA. Overall study results and their limits: Computational filtering was required because FACS-sorted repertoires could contain abundant contaminating clonotypes from the bulk population. The study included only two donors, which limits how far the findings can be generalized. A small fraction of clonotypes appeared in both the CD4 and CD8 compartments, likely as a result of convergent recombination. After the booster, most of the clones that had expanded following primary vaccination were detected again (roughly 96% of CD4 and around 88% of CD8), which suggests that memory was broadly maintained. Compared with the primary T-cell response, the secondary T-cell response was weaker but faster, peaking on day 5 rather than day 15.

The material was CD4+ T cells sorted from PBMCs, obtained 5 days after the yellow fever booster vaccination. The TCR comes from a man younger than 35 who received the YFV17D yellow fever vaccine. This chain is built from TRBV20-1 and TRBJ1-2; the D gene assignment is ambiguous. The DNA reads TGCAGTGCCGATGGGGTGGCCTATGGCTACACCTTC. Its amino acids are CSADGVAYGYTF.